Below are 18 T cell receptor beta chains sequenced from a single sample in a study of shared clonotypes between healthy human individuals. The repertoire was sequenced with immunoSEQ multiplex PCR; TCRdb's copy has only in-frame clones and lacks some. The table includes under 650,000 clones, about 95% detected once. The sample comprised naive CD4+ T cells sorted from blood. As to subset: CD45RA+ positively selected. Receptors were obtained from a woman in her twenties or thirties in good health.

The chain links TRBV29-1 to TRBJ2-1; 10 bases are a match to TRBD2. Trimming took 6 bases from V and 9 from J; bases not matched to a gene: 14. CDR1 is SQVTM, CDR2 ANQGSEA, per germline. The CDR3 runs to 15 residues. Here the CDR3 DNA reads TGCAGCGTGGAGTCTAGCGGGAGCCCGGGGATTGAGCAGTTCTTC. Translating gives CSVESSGSPGIEQFF.

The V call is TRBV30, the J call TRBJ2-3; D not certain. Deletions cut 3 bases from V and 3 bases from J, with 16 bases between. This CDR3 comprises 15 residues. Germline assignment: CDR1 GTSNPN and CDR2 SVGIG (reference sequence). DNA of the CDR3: TGTGCCTGGAGATCCCTGGCGCCATGGACAGATACGCAGTATTTT. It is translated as CAWRSLAPWTDTQYF.

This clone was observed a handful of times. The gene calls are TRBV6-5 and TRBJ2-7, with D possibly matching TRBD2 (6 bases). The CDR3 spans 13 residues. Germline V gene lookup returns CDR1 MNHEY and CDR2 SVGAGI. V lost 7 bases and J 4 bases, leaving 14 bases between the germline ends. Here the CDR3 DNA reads TGTGCCAGCATCTCCCCAGGGAGGTACGAGCAGTACTTC. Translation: CASISPGRYEQYF.

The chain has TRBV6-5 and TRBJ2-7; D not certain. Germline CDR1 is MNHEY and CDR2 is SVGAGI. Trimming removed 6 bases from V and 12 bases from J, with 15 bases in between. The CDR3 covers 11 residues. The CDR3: CASSYALKTYF. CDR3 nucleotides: TGTGCCAGCAGCTACGCCCTAAAGACGTACTTC.

The CDR3 is CASESTRDNEQFF. The CDR3 nucleotides are TGTGCCAGCGAGTCAACTAGGGACAATGAGCAGTTCTTC. This sequence joins TRBV5-4 and TRBJ2-1, with D perhaps matching TRBD2 (5 bases). The CDR3 totals 13 residues. Germline-derived CDR1 and CDR2 are SGHNT and YYREEE (reference sequence). V was clipped by 7 bases and J by 5 bases, with 13 bases between them.

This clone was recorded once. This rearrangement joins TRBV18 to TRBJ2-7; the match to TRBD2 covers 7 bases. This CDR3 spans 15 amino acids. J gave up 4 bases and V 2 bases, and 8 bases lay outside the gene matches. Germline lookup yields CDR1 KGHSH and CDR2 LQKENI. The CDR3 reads CASSPGGGSRYEQYF. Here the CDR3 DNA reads TGTGCCAGCTCACCAGGTGGCGGGAGTAGATACGAGCAGTACTTC.

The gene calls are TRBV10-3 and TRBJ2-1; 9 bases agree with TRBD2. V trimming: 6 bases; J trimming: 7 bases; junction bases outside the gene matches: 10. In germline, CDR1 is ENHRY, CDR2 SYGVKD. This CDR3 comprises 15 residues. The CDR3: CAISDLAGVGNEQFF. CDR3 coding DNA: TGTGCCATCAGCGATTTAGCGGGAGTGGGAAATGAGCAGTTCTTC.

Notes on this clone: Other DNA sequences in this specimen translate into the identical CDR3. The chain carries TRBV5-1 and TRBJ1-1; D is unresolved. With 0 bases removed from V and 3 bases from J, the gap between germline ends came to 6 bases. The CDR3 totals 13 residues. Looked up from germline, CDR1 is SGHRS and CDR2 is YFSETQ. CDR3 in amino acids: CASSLGRDTEAFF. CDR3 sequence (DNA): TGCGCCAGCAGCTTGGGGCGGGACACTGAAGCTTTCTTT.

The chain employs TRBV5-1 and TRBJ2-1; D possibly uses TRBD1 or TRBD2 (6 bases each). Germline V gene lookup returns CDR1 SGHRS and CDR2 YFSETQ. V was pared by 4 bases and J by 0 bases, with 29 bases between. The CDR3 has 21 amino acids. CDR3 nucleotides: TGCGCCAGCAGCCCGGCGAGGGGCAGTTTTGGGGGGCGGGACTCCTACAATGAGCAGTTCTTC. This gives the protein CASSPARGSFGGRDSYNEQFF.

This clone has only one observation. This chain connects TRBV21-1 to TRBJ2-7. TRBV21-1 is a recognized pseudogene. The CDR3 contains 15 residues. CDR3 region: CASSKVIRVSYEQYF. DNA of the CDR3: TGTGCCAGCAGCAAAGTAATCAGAGTTTCCTACGAGCAGTACTTC.

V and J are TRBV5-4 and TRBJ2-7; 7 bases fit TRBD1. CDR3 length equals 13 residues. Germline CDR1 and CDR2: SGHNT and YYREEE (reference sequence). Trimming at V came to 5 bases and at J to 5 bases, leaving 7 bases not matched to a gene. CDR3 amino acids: CASRQQGIDEQYF. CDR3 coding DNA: TGTGCCAGCAGACAACAGGGGATAGACGAGCAGTACTTC.

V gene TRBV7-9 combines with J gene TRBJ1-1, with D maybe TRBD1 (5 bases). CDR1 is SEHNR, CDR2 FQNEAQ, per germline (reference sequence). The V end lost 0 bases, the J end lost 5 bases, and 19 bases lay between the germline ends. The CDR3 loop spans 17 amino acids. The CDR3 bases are TGTGCCAGCAGCTTAGCGGGAGTGTGGCAGGGAGAGACTGAAGCTTTCTTT. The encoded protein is CASSLAGVWQGETEAFF.

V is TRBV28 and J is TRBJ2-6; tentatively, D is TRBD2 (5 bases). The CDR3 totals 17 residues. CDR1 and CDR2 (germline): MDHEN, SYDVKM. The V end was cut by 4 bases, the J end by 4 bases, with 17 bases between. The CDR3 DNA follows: TGTGCCAGCAGTTCCGACCGGGGTTGGTTGGGGGCCAACGTCCTGACTTTC. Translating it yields CASSSDRGWLGANVLTF.

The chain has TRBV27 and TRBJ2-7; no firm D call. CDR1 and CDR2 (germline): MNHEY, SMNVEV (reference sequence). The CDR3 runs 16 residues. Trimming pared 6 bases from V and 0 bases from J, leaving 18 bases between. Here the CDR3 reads CASSLGRVRASYEQYF. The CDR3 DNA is TGTGCCAGCAGCCTAGGTCGCGTCCGTGCCTCCTACGAGCAGTACTTC.

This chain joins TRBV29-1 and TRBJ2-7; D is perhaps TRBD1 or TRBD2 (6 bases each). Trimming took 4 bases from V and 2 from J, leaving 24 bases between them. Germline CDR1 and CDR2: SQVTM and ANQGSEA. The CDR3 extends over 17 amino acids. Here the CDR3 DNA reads TGCAGCGTTGGACCGGGACTCGGAGGGGGAAAAGCCTACGAGCAGTACTTC. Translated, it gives CSVGPGLGGGKAYEQYF.

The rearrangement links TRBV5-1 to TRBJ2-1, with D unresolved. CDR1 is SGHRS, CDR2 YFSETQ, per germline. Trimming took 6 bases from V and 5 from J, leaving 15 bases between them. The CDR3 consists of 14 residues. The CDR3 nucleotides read TGCGCCAGCAAACTTTTTTGGGGTGACAATGAGCAGTTCTTC. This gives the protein CASKLFWGDNEQFF.

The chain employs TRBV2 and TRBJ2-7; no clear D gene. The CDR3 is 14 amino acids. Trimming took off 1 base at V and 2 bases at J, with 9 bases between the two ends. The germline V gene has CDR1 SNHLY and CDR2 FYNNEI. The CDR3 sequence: CASSEVAVTYEQYF. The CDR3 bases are TGTGCCAGCAGTGAAGTGGCAGTTACCTACGAGCAGTACTTC.

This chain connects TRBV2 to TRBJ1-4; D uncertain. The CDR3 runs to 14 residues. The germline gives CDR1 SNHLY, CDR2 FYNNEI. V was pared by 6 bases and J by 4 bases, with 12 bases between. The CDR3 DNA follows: TGTGCCAGCAGGGGCCGGGAATATAATGAAAAACTGTTTTTT. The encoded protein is CASRGREYNEKLFF.